The clone carrying this T cell receptor (beta chain) was seen more than once but under ten times. The antigen is not known. The data derive from a study of T cells after yellow fever vaccination. Study observations and caveats: Among primary-vaccination clones, most reappeared after the booster, at 95% to 96% for CD4 and more than 75% for CD8.

Germline trimming cut 5 bases from V and 2 bases from J; bases unmatched to any gene: 14. CDR1 LNHDA and CDR2 SQIVND come from the germline V gene (reference sequence). The CDR3 has 17 residues. In making TCR cDNA, 5'RACE template switching added a universal primer site and UMIs to it. TCRdb itself ran the 5' RACE reads through MiXCR, one entry per CDR3 protein. The sample lists some 240,000 distinct CDR3 sequences, under 3.5% seen once, with 3.2% in the top ten. The TCR originated in a man between 18 and 29 years old who received the YFV17D yellow fever vaccine. The chain links TRBV19 to TRBJ2-7; 8 bases match TRBD1. The sequences come from CD4+ T cells sorted from PBMCs, collected 10 days after the yellow fever booster vaccination. Written as DNA, the CDR3 is TGTGCCAGTAGTCTAAGGACAGGGAGGTTGGTTACCTACGAGCAGTACGTC. This sequence encodes CASSLRTGRLVTYEQYV.